The rows below give T cell receptor beta chains drawn from one sample of a study of identical twins. One entry per CDR3 protein results from TCRdb running MiXCR on the 5' RACE reads. The table lists 690,000 or so distinct CDR3 sequences, 6% to 6.5% of them singletons. Source material: naive T cells sorted from blood. The receptor source for this set is a man aged 18 to 29 in good health. The CDR3 runs from the conserved cysteine through the conserved F or W. Each record gives: V gene, clone size, D gene, J gene, CDR3 DNA, CDR3 protein. The D gene is left open where the match is weak. The listing skips clone size in some rows; elsewhere it reads once, few, many or a size class.

V gene: TRBV19
clone size: -
D gene: -
J gene: TRBJ1-2
CDR3 DNA: TGTGCCAGTAGGGACAGTCATCGGGGGAACTATGGCTACACCTTC
CDR3 protein: CASRDSHRGNYGYTF

V gene: TRBV3-1
clone size: few
D gene: TRBD1
J gene: TRBJ1-5
CDR3 DNA: TGTGCCAGCAGCCAAGTAGACAGGGGTTGGTCTGGTCCCCAGCATTTT
CDR3 protein: CASSQVDRGWSGPQHF

V gene: TRBV15
clone size: -
D gene: -
J gene: TRBJ2-7
CDR3 DNA: TGTGCCACCAGCCCCGGGACATTTAACGAGCAGTACTTC
CDR3 protein: CATSPGTFNEQYF

V gene: TRBV6-1
clone size: few
D gene: TRBD1
J gene: TRBJ1-5
CDR3 DNA: TGTGCCAGCAGGTCGGGACAGACCTATAGCAATCAGCCCCAGCATTTT
CDR3 protein: CASRSGQTYSNQPQHF

V gene: TRBV5-5
clone size: -
D gene: TRBD2
J gene: TRBJ2-2
CDR3 DNA: TGTGCCAGCATCGGACTAGGAGGTGGGACCGGGGAGCTGTATTTT
CDR3 protein: CASIGLGGGTGELYF

V gene: TRBV11-1
clone size: many
D gene: TRBD1
J gene: TRBJ2-3
CDR3 DNA: TGTGCCAGCAGCTTTCCACCTGGGACAGGGGGGGAGGGCACAGATACGCAGTATTTT
CDR3 protein: CASSFPPGTGGEGTDTQYF

V gene: TRBV6-2/TRBV6-3
clone size: few
D gene: -
J gene: TRBJ1-2
CDR3 DNA: TGTGCCAGCAGCCCTTACCCGTTTATCGGCTACACCTTC
CDR3 protein: CASSPYPFIGYTF

V gene: TRBV5-1
clone size: few
D gene: -
J gene: TRBJ2-5
CDR3 DNA: TGCGCCAGCAGCTCACGACGACACTTCCAAGAGACCCAGTACTTC
CDR3 protein: CASSSRRHFQETQYF

V gene: TRBV6-5
clone size: few
D gene: TRBD2
J gene: TRBJ2-5
CDR3 DNA: TGTGCCAGCAGTTACGGGACTAGCGGGTTCCAAGAGACCCAGTACTTC
CDR3 protein: CASSYGTSGFQETQYF

V gene: TRBV7-2
clone size: -
D gene: -
J gene: TRBJ2-3
CDR3 DNA: TGTGCCAGCAGCTTAATTGGCTCAGATACGCAGTATTTT
CDR3 protein: CASSLIGSDTQYF

V gene: TRBV29-1
clone size: many
D gene: TRBD1
J gene: TRBJ2-7
CDR3 DNA: TGCAGCGTACAGGGGGACTTCTACGAGCAGTACTTC
CDR3 protein: CSVQGDFYEQYF

V gene: TRBV19
clone size: few
D gene: -
J gene: TRBJ2-2
CDR3 DNA: TGTGCCAGTTGGCCAGGGAGTACCGGGGAGCTGTTTTTT
CDR3 protein: CASWPGSTGELFF

V gene: TRBV2
clone size: few
D gene: -
J gene: TRBJ1-2
CDR3 DNA: TGTGCCAGCAGCGGAACTTCTACCTTGTATGGCTACACCTTC
CDR3 protein: CASSGTSTLYGYTF